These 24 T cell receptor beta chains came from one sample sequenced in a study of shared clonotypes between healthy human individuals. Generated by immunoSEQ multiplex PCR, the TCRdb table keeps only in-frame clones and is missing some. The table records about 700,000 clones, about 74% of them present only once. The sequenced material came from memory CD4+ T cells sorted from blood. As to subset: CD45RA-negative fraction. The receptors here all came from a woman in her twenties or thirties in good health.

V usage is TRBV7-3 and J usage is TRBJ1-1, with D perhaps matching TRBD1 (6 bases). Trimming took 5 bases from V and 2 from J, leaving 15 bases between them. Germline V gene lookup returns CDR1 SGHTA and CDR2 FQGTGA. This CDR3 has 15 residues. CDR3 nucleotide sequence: TGTGCCAGCAGCCCTATGGGGGGCGGAAACACTGAAGCTTTCTTT. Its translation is CASSPMGGGNTEAFF. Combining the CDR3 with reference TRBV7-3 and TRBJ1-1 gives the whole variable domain GAGVSQTPSNKVTEKGKYVELRCDPISGHTALYWYRQSLGQGPEFLIYFQGTGAADDSGLPNDRFFAVRPEGSVSTLKIQRTERGDSAVYLCASSPMGGGNTEAFFGQGTRLTVV.

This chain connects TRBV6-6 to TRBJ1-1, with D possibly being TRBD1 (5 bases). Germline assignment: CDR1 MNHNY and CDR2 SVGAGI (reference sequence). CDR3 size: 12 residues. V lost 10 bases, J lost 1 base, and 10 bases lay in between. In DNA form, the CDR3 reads TGTGCCACTTCGACAGAGAACACTGAAGCTTTCTTT. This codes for CATSTENTEAFF.

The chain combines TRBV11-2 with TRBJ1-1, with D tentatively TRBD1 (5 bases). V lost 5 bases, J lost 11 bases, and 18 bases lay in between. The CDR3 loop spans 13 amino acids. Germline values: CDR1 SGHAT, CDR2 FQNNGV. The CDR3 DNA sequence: TGTGCCAGCAGCCCCAACCTAGGGGTTCGGGCTTTCTTT. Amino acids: CASSPNLGVRAFF.

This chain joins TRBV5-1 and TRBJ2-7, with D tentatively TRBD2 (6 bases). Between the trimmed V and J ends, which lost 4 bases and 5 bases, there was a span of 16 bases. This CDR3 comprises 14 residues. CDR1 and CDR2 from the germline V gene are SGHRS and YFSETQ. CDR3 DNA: TGCGCCAGCAGCCATGGGACTCAGCTAAACGAGCAGTACTTC. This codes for CASSHGTQLNEQYF.

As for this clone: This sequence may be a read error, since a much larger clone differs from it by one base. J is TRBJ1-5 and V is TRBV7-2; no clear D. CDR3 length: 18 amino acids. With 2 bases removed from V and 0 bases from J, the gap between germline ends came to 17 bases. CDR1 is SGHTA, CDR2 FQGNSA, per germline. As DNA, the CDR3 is TGTGCCAGCAGCTTATCTCTCCACCCCACGTATAGCAATCAGCCCCAGCATTTT. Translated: CASSLSLHPTYSNQPQHF. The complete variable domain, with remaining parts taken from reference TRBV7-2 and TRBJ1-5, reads GAGVSQSPSNKVTEKGKDVELRCDPISGHTALYWYRQSLGQGLEFLIYFQGNSAPDKSGLPSDRFSAERTGGSVSTLTIQRTQQEDSAVYLCASSLSLHPTYSNQPQHFGDGTRLSIL.

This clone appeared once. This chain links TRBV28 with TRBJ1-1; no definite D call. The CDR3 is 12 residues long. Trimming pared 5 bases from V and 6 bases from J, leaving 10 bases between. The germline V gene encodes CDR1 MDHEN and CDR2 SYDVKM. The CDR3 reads CASSGDVAEAFF. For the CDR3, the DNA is TGTGCCAGCAGTGGAGATGTGGCTGAAGCTTTCTTT.

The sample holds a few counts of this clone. CDR3 bases: TGTGCCAGCAGCGTCAGACTAGGGTCCAATGAGCAGTTCTTC. This translates into CASSVRLGSNEQFF. The gene calls are TRBV11-2 and TRBJ2-1; D might be TRBD2 (6 bases). This CDR3 has 14 amino acids. Germline loops: CDR1 SGHAT, CDR2 FQNNGV. The V end was cut by 5 bases, the J end by 6 bases, with 14 bases between.

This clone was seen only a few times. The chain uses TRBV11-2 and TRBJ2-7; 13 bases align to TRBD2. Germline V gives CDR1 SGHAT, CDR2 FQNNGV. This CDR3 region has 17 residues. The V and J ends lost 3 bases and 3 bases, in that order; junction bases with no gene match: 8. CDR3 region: CASSFPSGTSGVYEQYF. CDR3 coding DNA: TGTGCCAGCAGCTTTCCTTCCGGGACTAGCGGGGTCTACGAGCAGTACTTC.

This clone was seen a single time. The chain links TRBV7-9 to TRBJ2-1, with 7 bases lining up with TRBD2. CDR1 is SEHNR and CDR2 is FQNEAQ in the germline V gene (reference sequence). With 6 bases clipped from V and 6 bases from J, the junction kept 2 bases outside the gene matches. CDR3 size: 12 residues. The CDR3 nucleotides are TGTGCCAGCAGTCGACTAGCCAATGAGCAGTTCTTC. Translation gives CASSRLANEQFF.

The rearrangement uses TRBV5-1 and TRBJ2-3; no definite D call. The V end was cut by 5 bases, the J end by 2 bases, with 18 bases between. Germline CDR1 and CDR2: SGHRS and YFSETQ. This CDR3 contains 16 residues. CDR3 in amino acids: CASRFGAASSTDTQYF. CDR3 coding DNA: TGCGCCAGCAGATTTGGCGCGGCTTCGTCCACAGATACGCAGTATTTT.

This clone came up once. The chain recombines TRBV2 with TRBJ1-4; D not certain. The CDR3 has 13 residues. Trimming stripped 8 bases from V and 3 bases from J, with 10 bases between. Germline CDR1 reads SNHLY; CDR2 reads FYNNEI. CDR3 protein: CASHSDANEKLFF. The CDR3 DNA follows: TGTGCCAGCCACAGTGATGCTAATGAAAAACTGTTTTTT.

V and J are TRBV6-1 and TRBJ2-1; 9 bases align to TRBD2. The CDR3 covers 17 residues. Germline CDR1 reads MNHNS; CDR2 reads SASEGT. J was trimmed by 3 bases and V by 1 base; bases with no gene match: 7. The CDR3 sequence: CASSEGLAGDVYNEQFF. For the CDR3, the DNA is TGTGCCAGCAGTGAAGGGTTAGCGGGAGATGTCTACAATGAGCAGTTCTTC.

As DNA, the CDR3 is TGTGCCAGCAGTCCACAAGTGGAGGAAAAACTGTTTTTT. Translation: CASSPQVEEKLFF. J is TRBJ1-4 and V is TRBV6-6; the D is unclear. Germline values: CDR1 MNHNY, CDR2 SVGAGI (reference sequence). The CDR3 spans 13 residues. The V gene lost 5 bases and the J gene lost 8 bases, with 12 bases spanning the gap.

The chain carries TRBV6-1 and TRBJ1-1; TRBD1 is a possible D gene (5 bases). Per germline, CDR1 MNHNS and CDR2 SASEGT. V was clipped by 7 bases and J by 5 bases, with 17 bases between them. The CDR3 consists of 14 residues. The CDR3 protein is CASTVTGVRTEAFF. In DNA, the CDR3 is TGTGCCAGCACCGTAACAGGAGTTCGTACTGAAGCTTTCTTT.

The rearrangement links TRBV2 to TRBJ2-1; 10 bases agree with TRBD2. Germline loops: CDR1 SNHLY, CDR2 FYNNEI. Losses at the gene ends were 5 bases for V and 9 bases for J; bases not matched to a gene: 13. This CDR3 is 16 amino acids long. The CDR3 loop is CASSPHASGSRSEQFF. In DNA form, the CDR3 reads TGTGCCAGCAGTCCCCACGCTAGCGGGAGCCGGAGTGAGCAGTTCTTC.

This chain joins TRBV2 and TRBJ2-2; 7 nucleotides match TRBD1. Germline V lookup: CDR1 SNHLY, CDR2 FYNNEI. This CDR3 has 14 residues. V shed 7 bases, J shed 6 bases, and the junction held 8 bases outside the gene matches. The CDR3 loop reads CASTGEQGSGELFF. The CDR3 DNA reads TGTGCCAGCACTGGAGAACAGGGGTCCGGGGAGCTGTTTTTT.

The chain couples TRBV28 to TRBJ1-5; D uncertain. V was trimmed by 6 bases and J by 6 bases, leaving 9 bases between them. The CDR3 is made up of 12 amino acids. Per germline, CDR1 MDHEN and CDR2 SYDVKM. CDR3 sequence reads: CASSGGSQPQHF. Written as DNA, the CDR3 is TGTGCCAGCAGCGGAGGGAGTCAGCCCCAGCATTTT.

For the CDR3, the DNA is TGTGCCAGGGAGGCACAGGGATACGAGCAGTACTTC. As protein: CAREAQGYEQYF. The J gene is TRBJ2-7, the V gene TRBV21-1; the table assigns TRBD1, which was not confirmed against the DNA. TRBV21-1 is noted as a pseudogene. CDR3 length: 12 amino acids.

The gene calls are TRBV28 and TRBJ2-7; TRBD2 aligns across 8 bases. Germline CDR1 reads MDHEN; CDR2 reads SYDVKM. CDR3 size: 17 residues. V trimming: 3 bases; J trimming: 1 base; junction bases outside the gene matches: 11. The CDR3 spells CASSFRGLREGSYEQYF. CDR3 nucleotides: TGTGCCAGCAGTTTCCGAGGCCTCCGGGAGGGATCCTACGAGCAGTACTTC.

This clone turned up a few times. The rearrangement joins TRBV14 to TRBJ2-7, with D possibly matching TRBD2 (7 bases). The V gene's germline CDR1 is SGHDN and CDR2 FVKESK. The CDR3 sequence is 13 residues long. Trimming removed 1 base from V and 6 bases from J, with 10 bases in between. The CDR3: CASSQVGGREQYF. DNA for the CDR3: TGTGCCAGCAGCCAAGTGGGGGGGCGCGAGCAGTACTTC.

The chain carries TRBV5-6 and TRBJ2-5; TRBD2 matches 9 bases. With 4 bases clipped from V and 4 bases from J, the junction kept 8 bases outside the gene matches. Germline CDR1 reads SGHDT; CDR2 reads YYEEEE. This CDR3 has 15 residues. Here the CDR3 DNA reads TGTGCCAGCAGCATGTATAGCGGGAGTGCAGAGACCCAGTACTTC. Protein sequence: CASSMYSGSAETQYF.

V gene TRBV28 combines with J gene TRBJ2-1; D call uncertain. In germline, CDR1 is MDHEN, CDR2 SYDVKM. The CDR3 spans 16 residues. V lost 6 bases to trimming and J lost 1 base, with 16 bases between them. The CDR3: CASSPPNLRSYNEQFF. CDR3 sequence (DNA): TGTGCCAGCAGCCCCCCCAACCTACGATCCTACAATGAGCAGTTCTTC.

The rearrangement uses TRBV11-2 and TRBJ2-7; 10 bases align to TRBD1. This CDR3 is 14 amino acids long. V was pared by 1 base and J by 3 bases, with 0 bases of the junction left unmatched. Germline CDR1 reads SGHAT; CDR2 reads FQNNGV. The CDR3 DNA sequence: TGTGCCAGCAGCTTAGGGGACAGGGGCTACGAGCAGTACTTC. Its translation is CASSLGDRGYEQYF.

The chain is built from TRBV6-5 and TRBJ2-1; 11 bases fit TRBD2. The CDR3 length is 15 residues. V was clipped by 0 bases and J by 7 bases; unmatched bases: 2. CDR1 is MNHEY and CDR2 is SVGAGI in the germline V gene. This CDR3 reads CASSYSTSGVNEQFF. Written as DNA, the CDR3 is TGTGCCAGCAGTTACTCGACTAGCGGGGTGAATGAGCAGTTCTTC.